The 21 T cell receptor beta chains below all came from one sample that was sequenced in a study of blood T cell repertoires in COVID-19. TCRdb's table, derived via immunoSEQ multiplex PCR, lists solely in-frame clones and lacks some. This table has under 60,000 clones, more than 90% appearing once. Sequencing was performed on peripheral blood. The receptor set was obtained from a human donor in a cohort sampled during active COVID-19.

The CDR3 is CASSPDNRVTGELFF. The CDR3 DNA sequence: TGTGCCAGCTCACCAGATAACAGGGTCACCGGGGAGCTGTTTTTT. The genes are TRBV18 and TRBJ2-2, with a possible D match to TRBD1 (6 bases). CDR1 and CDR2 from the germline V gene are KGHSH and LQKENI. The CDR3 loop spans 15 amino acids. V was shortened by 2 bases and J by 4 bases, with 11 bases between the two germline ends.

V gene TRBV7-9 combines with J gene TRBJ1-4; 8 positions match TRBD1. CDR3 length equals 17 residues. Germline V gene sequence: CDR1 SEHNR, CDR2 FQNEAQ (reference sequence). Unmatched junction bases numbered 4, after V lost 1 base and J lost 0 bases. CDR3 sequence reads: CASSLGQGSATNEKLFF. CDR3 DNA: TGTGCCAGCAGCTTAGGACAGGGGTCGGCAACTAATGAAAAACTGTTTTTT.

The chain has TRBV3-1 (or the pseudogene TRBV3-2) and TRBJ2-7; D ambiguous. The V end was cut by 1 base, the J end by 0 bases, with 7 bases between. CDR1 is LGHDT and CDR2 is YNNKEL in the germline V gene (reference sequence). This CDR3 spans 14 amino acids. CDR3 sequence: CASSQGHASYEQYF. The CDR3 coding sequence is TGTGCCAGCAGCCAAGGACATGCCTCCTACGAGCAGTACTTC.

The chain carries TRBV7-2 and TRBJ2-7; D is perhaps TRBD1 (6 bases). The V end lost 0 bases, the J end lost 2 bases, and 8 bases lay between the germline ends. This CDR3 has 14 amino acids. The germline gives CDR1 SGHTA, CDR2 FQGNSA. This CDR3 is CASSLAGGTYEQYF. CDR3 nucleotides: TGTGCCAGCAGCTTAGCTGGGGGCACCTACGAGCAGTACTTC.

The V and J genes are TRBV24-1 and TRBJ2-7, with D maybe TRBD2 (5 bases). CDR1 and CDR2 from the germline V gene are KGHDR and SFDVKD. The CDR3 is 13 residues long. Deletions cut 10 bases from V and 0 bases from J, with 12 bases between. In DNA form, the CDR3 reads TGTGCCACTCCGGACTCGAGCTCCTACGAGCAGTACGTC. Translation: CATPDSSSYEQYV.

The chain is built from TRBV27 and TRBJ2-7; a weak D match, TRBD2 (6 bases). V lost 3 bases, J lost 6 bases, and 9 bases lay in between. Germline-derived CDR1 and CDR2 are MNHEY and SMNVEV (reference sequence). This CDR3 spans 12 amino acids. The CDR3 loop reads CASSFKGGEQYF. CDR3 nucleotides: TGTGCCAGCAGTTTCAAGGGAGGCGAGCAGTACTTC.

The V gene is TRBV24-1, the J gene TRBJ2-7; D possibly corresponds to TRBD2 (6 bases). Trimming cost V 4 bases and J 2 bases, with 11 bases left between them. CDR3 length equals 14 residues. Looked up from germline, CDR1 is KGHDR and CDR2 is SFDVKD. The CDR3 nucleotides read TGTGCCACCAGTGAGGGAGGACCCACCTACGAGCAGTACTTC. It is translated as CATSEGGPTYEQYF.

The genes are TRBV28 and TRBJ1-1; TRBD1 agrees at 12 bases. Germline CDR1 reads MDHEN; CDR2 reads SYDVKM. Germline trimming cut 9 bases from V and 3 bases from J; bases unmatched to any gene: 8. This CDR3 region has 15 residues. CDR3 coding DNA: TGTGCCAGTTCGGGACAGGGGGCCGGGGACACTGAAGCTTTCTTT. Translation gives CASSGQGAGDTEAFF.

The J gene is TRBJ2-1, the V gene TRBV20-1; D perhaps matches TRBD2 (5 bases). Per germline, CDR1 DFQATT and CDR2 SNEGSKA (reference sequence). Trimming removed 3 bases at V and 4 bases at J, with 19 bases between. The CDR3 spans 16 residues. The CDR3 is CSASEYLASRYNEQFF. As DNA, the CDR3 is TGCAGTGCTAGTGAATACTTAGCTAGCAGGTACAATGAGCAGTTCTTC.

Only one count was recorded for this clone. V usage is TRBV6-6 and J usage is TRBJ2-1; TRBD2 matches 14 bases. This CDR3 has 15 amino acids. With 6 bases clipped from V and 10 bases from J, the junction kept 8 bases outside the gene matches. CDR1 is MNHNY, CDR2 SVGAGI, per germline (reference sequence). CDR3 sequence (DNA): TGTGCCAGCAGCCCGACTAGCGGGAGGGCCGGGGAGCAGTTCTTC. Residues: CASSPTSGRAGEQFF.

This chain joins TRBV7-9 and TRBJ1-2, with D perhaps TRBD1 (6 bases). V was shortened by 5 bases and J by 2 bases, with 15 bases between the two germline ends. This CDR3 has 15 amino acids. Germline V gives CDR1 SEHNR, CDR2 FQNEAQ (reference sequence). CDR3 bases: TGTGCCAGCAGCCCCAAGCGGGACACCAACTATGGCTACACCTTC. Protein: CASSPKRDTNYGYTF.

The chain has TRBV19 and TRBJ1-5; a weak D match, TRBD1 (6 bases). V was trimmed by 2 bases and J by 5 bases, leaving 10 bases between them. Germline lookup yields CDR1 LNHDA and CDR2 SQIVND (reference sequence). CDR3 length equals 14 residues. The CDR3 DNA reads TGTGCCAGTAGTATACGGGGGGCACATCAGCCCCAGCATTTT. Protein product: CASSIRGAHQPQHF.

The gene calls are TRBV19 and TRBJ2-5; 12 bases map to TRBD2. Trimming at V came to 4 bases and at J to 4 bases, leaving 7 bases not matched to a gene. Germline V gives CDR1 LNHDA, CDR2 SQIVND (reference sequence). The CDR3 extends over 16 amino acids. The CDR3 DNA is TGTGCCAGTAGTAAACTGACTAGCGGGAGACGAGAGACCCAGTACTTC. It codes for CASSKLTSGRRETQYF.

This sequence joins TRBV5-1 and TRBJ1-2; D may be TRBD1 (5 bases). Between the trimmed V and J ends, which lost 0 bases and 8 bases, there was a span of 11 bases. CDR1 is SGHRS and CDR2 is YFSETQ in the germline V gene. The CDR3 has 13 amino acids. CDR3 sequence (DNA): TGCGCCAGCAGCTTGGCCGGTAGGGGAGGCTACACCTTC. It translates to CASSLAGRGGYTF.

V and J are TRBV9 and TRBJ1-4; D is possibly TRBD1 (5 bases). V shed 4 bases and J shed 8 bases, with 21 bases lying between them. Germline loops: CDR1 SGDLS, CDR2 YYNGEE. This CDR3 is 16 amino acids long. Here the CDR3 DNA reads TGTGCCAGCAGCTCTCCGCTGGGGGGGATTGGCGAAAAACTGTTTTTT. It translates to CASSSPLGGIGEKLFF.

This clone was detected only once. The chain carries TRBV24-1 and TRBJ2-7; 10 nucleotides line up with TRBD2. CDR3 length: 15 amino acids. The V gene end was trimmed by 3 bases and the J gene end by 7 bases; junction bases not matched to a gene: 8. Germline V lookup: CDR1 KGHDR, CDR2 SFDVKD. CDR3 protein: CATSDPLAGVNEQYF. CDR3 bases: TGTGCCACCAGTGATCCGCTAGCGGGAGTGAATGAGCAGTACTTC.

The CDR3 reads CASSLEGTGGFETQYF. The CDR3 nucleotides read TGTGCCAGCAGCTTAGAGGGGACAGGGGGCTTTGAGACCCAGTACTTC. The chain employs TRBV7-8 and TRBJ2-5; TRBD1 agrees at 12 bases. V was clipped by 1 base and J by 5 bases; unmatched bases: 5. CDR3 length equals 16 residues. Germline-derived CDR1 and CDR2 are SGHVS and FQNEAQ.

This chain connects TRBV7-2 to TRBJ1-1, with D uncertain. Per the germline V gene, CDR1 is SGHTA and CDR2 is FQGNSA. The CDR3 sequence is 18 residues long. The germline V and J ends were trimmed by 1 base and 1 base, with 19 bases remaining between them. This chain's CDR3 is CASSLVGSPGSSNTEAFF. The CDR3 region has the DNA TGTGCCAGCAGCTTAGTAGGCAGCCCGGGGAGCTCGAACACTGAAGCTTTCTTT.

The chain links TRBV12-3 or TRBV12-4 to TRBJ2-1; D possibly corresponds to TRBD2 (6 bases). Trimming removed 5 bases from V and 12 bases from J, with 17 bases in between. The CDR3 is made up of 13 amino acids. The CDR3 sequence: CASSLFSGVGQFF. The CDR3 coding sequence is TGTGCCAGCAGTCTCTTTAGCGGTGTTGGGCAGTTCTTC.

This clone occurred once. The V gene is TRBV18, the J gene TRBJ2-1; TRBD2 might be the D (6 bases). Germline assignment: CDR1 KGHSH and CDR2 LQKENI. The V end was cut by 1 base, the J end by 5 bases, with 15 bases between. The CDR3 is made up of 16 amino acids. In DNA form, the CDR3 reads TGTGCCAGCTCACCACTTTTGGTAGCGGTAGACAATGAGCAGTTCTTC. Translated: CASSPLLVAVDNEQFF. The variable domain in full, with the rest retrieved from reference TRBV18 and TRBJ2-1, is NAGVMQNPRHLVRRRGQEARLRCSPMKGHSHVYWYRQLPEEGLKFMVYLQKENIIDESGMPKERFSAEFPKEGPSILRIQQVVRGDSAAYFCASSPLLVAVDNEQFFGPGTRLTVL.

The chain links TRBV7-8 to TRBJ2-5, with 9 bases that match TRBD1. The length of the CDR3 is 12 residues. The germline V gene has CDR1 SGHVS and CDR2 FQNEAQ. The trim removed 5 bases at V and 5 bases at J, leaving 0 bases unmatched. CDR3 loop: CASSGQGETQYF. CDR3 bases: TGTGCCAGCAGCGGACAGGGGGAGACCCAGTACTTC.